Listed below are T cell receptor beta chains from one sample, sequenced in a study of T cells in Graves' hyperthyroidism and ophthalmopathy. In TCRdb, the multiplex PCR reads were re-called with MiXCR into one record per CDR3 protein. The sample includes about 530,000 distinct CDR3 sequences, more than 15% seen only once; the top ten take under 20%. The sample comprised blood. Receptor source: a woman younger than 35 with Graves' ophthalmopathy. Both conserved end residues are part of each CDR3. A D gene is named only where the DNA matches it firmly. The size of a clone is reported for some rows only, either as once, few or many, or as a class for expanded clones.

abundance: many; v_gene: TRBV30; j_gene: TRBJ2-7; d_gene: .; CDR3nt: TGTGCCTGGAGTGTATTAGGGCAGGGGAGATACGAGCAGTACTTC; CDR3aa: CAWSVLGQGRYEQYF
abundance: .; v_gene: TRBV7-9; j_gene: TRBJ2-7; d_gene: .; CDR3nt: TGTGCCAGCAGCGAAGGGGGGTCGACCTACGAGCAGTACTTC; CDR3aa: CASSEGGSTYEQYF
abundance: once; v_gene: TRBV6-1; j_gene: TRBJ2-4; d_gene: TRBD2; CDR3nt: TGTGCCAGCAGTGATATGGGGACTACAAACATTCAGTACTTC; CDR3aa: CASSDMGTTNIQYF
abundance: .; v_gene: TRBV30; j_gene: TRBJ2-2; d_gene: .; CDR3nt: TGTGCCTGGAATGCGTACGGGGAGCTGTTTTTT; CDR3aa: CAWNAYGELFF
abundance: many; v_gene: TRBV30; j_gene: TRBJ2-7; d_gene: .; CDR3nt: TGTGCCTGGAGCCTCCGGGACGAGCAGTACTTC; CDR3aa: CAWSLRDEQYF
abundance: .; v_gene: TRBV6-9; j_gene: TRBJ2-5; d_gene: TRBD1; CDR3nt: TGTGCCAGCAGTTTGGGACAGAAAGAGGCCCAGTACTTC; CDR3aa: CASSLGQKEAQYF
abundance: .; v_gene: TRBV7-9; j_gene: TRBJ2-6; d_gene: TRBD2; CDR3nt: TGTGCCAGCAGCCCAAGGACTAGCGGACCCTCTGGGGCCAACGTCCTGACTTTC; CDR3aa: CASSPRTSGPSGANVLTF
abundance: .; v_gene: TRBV9; j_gene: TRBJ1-3; d_gene: .; CDR3nt: TGTGCCAGCAGTGAACATTGGGCTTCTGGAAACACCATATATTTT; CDR3aa: CASSEHWASGNTIYF
abundance: .; v_gene: TRBV19; j_gene: TRBJ2-1; d_gene: .; CDR3nt: TGTGCCAGTAGTATTAGGACAGTCTCCTACAATGAGCAGTTCTTC; CDR3aa: CASSIRTVSYNEQFF
abundance: many; v_gene: TRBV20-1; j_gene: TRBJ2-7; d_gene: .; CDR3nt: TGCAGTGCTAGAGGGCTGAGCTCCTACGAGCAGTACTTC; CDR3aa: CSARGLSSYEQYF
abundance: many; v_gene: TRBV6-1; j_gene: TRBJ2-6; d_gene: .; CDR3nt: TGTGCCAGCAGTTCACCGTCAGGCGATCCTCTGAGTGGGGCCAACGTCCTGACTTTC; CDR3aa: CASSSPSGDPLSGANVLTF
abundance: few; v_gene: TRBV6-1; j_gene: TRBJ1-2; d_gene: .; CDR3nt: TGTGCCAGCAGTATGGGTCCTAACTATGGCTACACCTTC; CDR3aa: CASSMGPNYGYTF
abundance: many; v_gene: TRBV3-1; j_gene: TRBJ1-1; d_gene: TRBD1; CDR3nt: TGTGCCAGCAGCCTAGACAGGGGGCTTTCTGGTGAAGCTTTCTTT; CDR3aa: CASSLDRGLSGEAFF
abundance: few; v_gene: TRBV5-1; j_gene: TRBJ1-5; d_gene: TRBD1; CDR3nt: TGCGCCAGCAGCTTGGAGGGGGCCCATCAGCCCCAGCATTTT; CDR3aa: CASSLEGAHQPQHF
abundance: many; v_gene: TRBV12-3/TRBV12-4; j_gene: TRBJ2-3; d_gene: TRBD2; CDR3nt: TGTGCCAGCAGCCCACTAGCGCCTAGCACAGATACGCAGTATTTT; CDR3aa: CASSPLAPSTDTQYF
abundance: few; v_gene: TRBV19; j_gene: TRBJ2-3; d_gene: .; CDR3nt: TGTGCCAGCAAGAAGAGGGCCTGGCCCACAGATACGCAGTATTTT; CDR3aa: CASKKRAWPTDTQYF